This entry lists 31 T cell receptor beta chains sequenced from one sample in a study of long-term antiretroviral therapy in people with HIV. It was version v3.0 of the immunoSEQ assay that was run at survey level. Method: immunoSEQ multiplex PCR; TCRdb's copy keeps in-frame clones and lacks some. This sample yields around 25,000 clones, of which about 80% are seen a single time; 5.5% belongs to the top ten. Specimen: unsorted PBMCs, collected 1.1 years before starting antiretroviral therapy. These receptors were obtained from a woman aged 30 to 39 with HIV.

The genes are TRBV19 and TRBJ2-5; 7 bases agree with TRBD2. Germline trimming cut 5 bases from V and 1 base from J; bases unmatched to any gene: 7. The CDR3 extends over 15 amino acids. The germline CDR1 and CDR2 sequences are LNHDA and SQIVND (reference sequence). CDR3: CASSPSAGSQETQYF. In DNA, the CDR3 is TGTGCCAGTAGTCCGTCAGCGGGGTCCCAAGAGACCCAGTACTTC.

The chain has TRBV7-6 and TRBJ2-3; TRBD2 is a possible D gene (6 bases). Per the germline V gene, CDR1 is SGHVS and CDR2 is FNYEAQ. V gave up 1 base and J gave up 4 bases, with 9 bases separating them. There are 14 residues in the CDR3. The CDR3 is CASSLGGVADTQYF. CDR3 sequence (DNA): TGTGCCAGCAGCTTAGGGGGGGTGGCAGATACGCAGTATTTT.

This sequence joins TRBV6-1 and TRBJ1-6; D might be TRBD1 (6 bases). V shed 10 bases and J shed 7 bases, with 20 bases lying between them. This CDR3 spans 15 amino acids. Germline-derived CDR1 and CDR2 are MNHNS and SASEGT. As DNA, the CDR3 is TGTGCCACCGCACTTTCCGGGACACAAAATTCACCCCTCCACTTT. This translates into CATALSGTQNSPLHF.

The V gene is TRBV9, the J gene TRBJ1-3, with 7 bases identical to TRBD1. The germline V gene has CDR1 SGDLS and CDR2 YYNGEE. The V segment lost 3 bases and the J segment 3 bases; nucleotides outside the gene matches: 9. CDR3 length equals 16 residues. CDR3 coding DNA: TGTGCCAGCAGCGCTGAGGGACAGCCCGTTGGAAACACCATATATTTT. Its protein is CASSAEGQPVGNTIYF. Together with reference TRBV9 and TRBJ1-3, the CDR3 gives the full variable domain: DSGVTQTPKHLITATGQRVTLRCSPRSGDLSVYWYQQSLDQGLQFLIQYYNGEERAKGNILERFSAQQFPDLHSELNLSSLELGDSALYFCASSAEGQPVGNTIYFGEGSWLTVV.

This clone was recorded a few times. The rearrangement links TRBV2 to TRBJ1-6; 7 positions agree with TRBD1. J was trimmed by 7 bases and V by 4 bases; bases with no gene match: 7. This CDR3 region has 15 residues. CDR1 is SNHLY and CDR2 is FYNNEI in the germline V gene. CDR3 DNA sequence: TGTGCCAGCAGTGCCCGGACAGGCGCAAATTCACCCCTCCACTTT. It codes for CASSARTGANSPLHF. Using reference TRBV2 and TRBJ1-6 for the parts outside the CDR3, the full variable domain is EPEVTQTPSHQVTQMGQEVILRCVPISNHLYFYWYRQILGQKVEFLVSFYNNEISEKSEIFDDQFSVERPDGSNFTLKIRSTKLEDSAMYFCASSARTGANSPLHFGNGTRLTVT.

The V gene is TRBV10-3, the J gene TRBJ1-2; 8 nucleotides match TRBD1. Losses at the gene ends were 10 bases for V and 4 bases for J; bases not matched to a gene: 11. Germline V lookup: CDR1 ENHRY, CDR2 SYGVKD. There are 14 residues in the CDR3. The CDR3 nucleotides read TGTGCCACTGAGGACAGGGAGCACCTCTATGGCTACACCTTC. Amino acid sequence: CATEDREHLYGYTF.

This clone was seen only a few times. The chain is built from TRBV19 and TRBJ1-2; 7 nucleotides line up with TRBD1. Per the germline V gene, CDR1 is LNHDA and CDR2 is SQIVND (reference sequence). The CDR3 totals 15 residues. J gave up 4 bases and V 6 bases, and 11 bases lay outside the gene matches. CDR3 coding DNA: TGTGCCAGTAGACCACAGGGGAACCCTCTCTATGGCTACACCTTC. Translating gives CASRPQGNPLYGYTF.

The chain uses TRBV5-1 and TRBJ1-6, with TRBD1 matching over 8 bases. CDR3 length: 17 residues. The junction had 12 bases not matched to a gene; V was cut back by 5 bases and J by 5 bases. Germline V CDR1 and CDR2: SGHRS, YFSETQ. The CDR3 DNA is TGCGCCAGCAGGTCCGACCGAGACAGGGGCCATAATTCACCCCTCCACTTT. It codes for CASRSDRDRGHNSPLHF.

V is TRBV6-1 and J is TRBJ2-6; D unresolved. Germline values: CDR1 MNHNS, CDR2 SASEGT. The V and J ends lost 7 bases and 1 base respectively, with 11 bases between them. The CDR3 is 15 residues long. CDR3 DNA sequence: TGTGCCAGCAACCCACGAAGTTCTGGGGCCAACGTCCTGACTTTC. It specifies CASNPRSSGANVLTF.

The rearrangement links TRBV2 to TRBJ1-2, with D perhaps matching TRBD1 (5 bases). Deletions cut 9 bases from V and 8 bases from J, with 16 bases between. The CDR3 runs 12 residues. The germline gives CDR1 SNHLY, CDR2 FYNNEI. The DNA of the CDR3 is TGTGCCAGTGCGGGGGACTTAGTGGGCTACACCTTC. Its translation: CASAGDLVGYTF.

The chain combines TRBV29-1 with TRBJ2-3, with D possibly TRBD1 on 7 matching bases. The V end lost 4 bases, the J end lost 1 base, and 12 bases lay between the germline ends. CDR3 length: 14 amino acids. Germline-derived CDR1 and CDR2 are SQVTM and ANQGSEA. In DNA form, the CDR3 reads TGCAGCGTTGGCGGGACAGAAGGCACAGATACGCAGTATTTT. As protein: CSVGGTEGTDTQYF.

This clone came up a few times. This chain links TRBV4-2 with TRBJ1-5; unclear D gene. The CDR3 covers 15 residues. CDR1 LGHNA and CDR2 YNFKEQ come from the germline V gene. The V gene lost 0 bases and the J gene lost 5 bases, with 11 bases spanning the gap. CDR3 sequence (DNA): TGTGCCAGCAGCCAAGAAAGGCAGCCCTATCAGCCCCAGCATTTT. It is translated as CASSQERQPYQPQHF.

The V gene is TRBV5-8, the J gene TRBJ2-3; possible D gene TRBD1, 5 bases. The CDR3 runs to 14 residues. Trimming cost V 0 bases and J 5 bases, with 10 bases left between them. Germline assignment: CDR1 SGHTS and CDR2 YDEGEE. CDR3 amino acids: CASSLGQGLDTQYF. The DNA of the CDR3 is TGTGCCAGCAGCTTGGGGCAGGGTTTAGATACGCAGTATTTT.

J is TRBJ1-2 and V is TRBV5-5; D is uncertain. Germline V lookup: CDR1 SGHKS, CDR2 YYEKEE (reference sequence). The CDR3 sequence is 16 residues long. V shed 6 bases and J shed 2 bases, with 20 bases lying between them. The CDR3 protein is CASTSQLVISNYGYTF. CDR3 in DNA: TGTGCCAGCACCTCTCAATTAGTGATTTCGAACTATGGCTACACCTTC. Filled out from reference TRBV5-5 and TRBJ1-2, the complete variable domain reads DAGVTQSPTHLIKTRGQQVTLRCSPISGHKSVSWYQQVLGQGPQFIFQYYEKEERGRGNFPDRFSARQFPNYSSELNVNALLLGDSALYLCASTSQLVISNYGYTFGSGTRLTVV.

This rearrangement joins TRBV5-1 to TRBJ1-3; TRBD1 is a possible D gene (5 bases). This CDR3 contains 14 residues. Germline lookup yields CDR1 SGHRS and CDR2 YFSETQ. The germline V and J ends were trimmed by 3 bases and 4 bases, with 11 bases remaining between them. The CDR3 here is CASSSEGQGNTIYF. CDR3 sequence (DNA): TGCGCCAGCAGCTCGGAGGGGCAGGGAAACACCATATATTTT.

The chain is built from TRBV19 and TRBJ2-2; 8 bases agree with TRBD1. Per the germline V gene, CDR1 is LNHDA and CDR2 is SQIVND (reference sequence). CDR3 size: 15 residues. The junction had 5 bases not matched to a gene; V was cut back by 3 bases and J by 5 bases. The CDR3 is CASSIVQGVTGELFF. The CDR3, as DNA: TGTGCCAGTAGTATTGTACAGGGGGTGACCGGGGAGCTGTTTTTT.

The rearrangement links TRBV11-2 to TRBJ2-2; no definite D call. This CDR3 region has 15 residues. The germline V gene has CDR1 SGHAT and CDR2 FQNNGV. The V end lost 5 bases, the J end lost 2 bases, and 12 bases lay between the germline ends. The CDR3 DNA reads TGTGCCAGCAGCCCTCTTCTCGGTAACACCGGGGAGCTGTTTTTT. This codes for CASSPLLGNTGELFF.

In its sample, this clone was seen once. CDR3 nucleotide sequence: TGTGCCAGCGCCTTGGGTCCCTCCTACGAGCAGTACTTC. Translating gives CASALGPSYEQYF. V usage is TRBV7-3 and J usage is TRBJ2-7, with D hard to call. Trimming shortened V by 8 bases and J by 0 bases, and 11 bases separated the two germline ends. The V gene's germline CDR1 is SGHTA and CDR2 FQGTGA. The CDR3 consists of 13 residues.

This clone was seen a few times. The V call is TRBV9, the J call TRBJ1-2, with D possibly matching TRBD1 (5 bases). The V and J ends lost 2 bases and 14 bases respectively, with 10 bases between them. The CDR3 extends over 10 amino acids. Germline CDR1 and CDR2: SGDLS and YYNGEE. The CDR3 reads CASSVGLHTF. In DNA, the CDR3 is TGTGCCAGCAGCGTGGGGCTCCATACCTTC.

The rearrangement links TRBV18 to TRBJ2-2, with unresolved D. This CDR3 comprises 15 residues. V was cut by 3 bases and J by 1 base, with 9 bases left in between. Germline V gives CDR1 KGHSH, CDR2 LQKENI. Here the CDR3 reads CASSPTLQNTGELFF. In DNA form, the CDR3 reads TGTGCCAGCTCACCCACTTTACAGAACACCGGGGAGCTGTTTTTT.

The chain employs TRBV7-9 and TRBJ2-1; the D gene is possibly TRBD2 (5 bases). This CDR3 is 15 amino acids long. V lost 1 base and J 11 bases, leaving 18 bases between the germline ends. The germline CDR1 and CDR2 sequences are SEHNR and FQNEAQ (reference sequence). The CDR3 sequence is CASSLEVRLGSQQFF. The CDR3 nucleotides read TGTGCCAGCAGCTTAGAAGTCAGGCTAGGGAGCCAGCAGTTCTTC.

The V gene is TRBV6-5, the J gene TRBJ1-2, with D maybe TRBD1 (5 bases). The germline gives CDR1 MNHEY, CDR2 SVGAGI. CDR3 size: 12 residues. The germline V and J ends were trimmed by 2 bases and 5 bases, with 6 bases remaining between them. CDR3 residues: CASSYAGYGYTF. CDR3 sequence (DNA): TGTGCCAGCAGTTACGCAGGGTATGGCTACACCTTC.

Turning to this clone: The same CDR3 is also encoded by other DNA sequences in this sample. The V gene is TRBV5-1, the J gene TRBJ2-5; D gene uncertain. Germline CDR1 is SGHRS and CDR2 is YFSETQ. This CDR3 has 14 residues. Trimming removed 0 bases from V and 1 base from J, with 7 bases in between. The CDR3 nucleotides read TGCGCCAGCAGCTTGGGTACAGTCCAAGAGACCCAGTACTTC. Translation: CASSLGTVQETQYF.

The chain joins TRBV11-2 to TRBJ1-2; 8 positions agree with TRBD1. The germline V gene has CDR1 SGHAT and CDR2 FQNNGV. This CDR3 comprises 16 residues. Trimming took 3 bases from V and 4 from J; bases not matched to a gene: 10. CDR3 sequence: CASSFTGGTSPYGYTF. The CDR3, as DNA: TGTGCCAGCAGCTTCACAGGGGGAACTTCGCCCTATGGCTACACCTTC.

The chain employs TRBV6-6 and TRBJ1-4; D perhaps matches TRBD1 (6 bases). Trimming took off 6 bases at V and 11 bases at J, with 16 bases between the two ends. From germline, CDR1 is MNHNY and CDR2 SVGAGI (reference sequence). The CDR3 length is 13 residues. CDR3 sequence (DNA): TGTGCCAGCAGCCACGACAGGACTGGGAAACTGTTTTTT. Its protein product is CASSHDRTGKLFF.

The V call is TRBV30, the J call TRBJ1-1, with D uncertain. The CDR3 totals 14 residues. The germline CDR1 and CDR2 sequences are GTSNPN and SVGIG (reference sequence). Deletions cut 4 bases from V and 1 base from J, with 13 bases between. The CDR3 loop is CAWTPHGRNTEAFF. CDR3 bases: TGTGCCTGGACCCCTCACGGGAGGAACACTGAAGCTTTCTTT.

This chain joins TRBV5-1 and TRBJ2-1; 8 bases fit TRBD2. The V gene's germline CDR1 is SGHRS and CDR2 YFSETQ. V shed 4 bases, J shed 3 bases, and the junction held 3 bases outside the gene matches. The CDR3 is 14 amino acids. CDR3 sequence (DNA): TGCGCCAGCAGCCAGGGACTAGACTACAATGAGCAGTTCTTC. Protein: CASSQGLDYNEQFF.

This clone was seen more than once but under ten times. V is TRBV4-2 and J is TRBJ1-5; no clear D gene. Germline assignment: CDR1 LGHNA and CDR2 YNFKEQ. CDR3 length: 15 amino acids. V lost 0 bases to trimming and J lost 7 bases, with 13 bases between them. The CDR3 DNA reads as TGTGCCAGCAGCCAAGATCTTGAGAGGGTCCAGCCCCAGCATTTT. It translates to CASSQDLERVQPQHF.

The J gene is TRBJ1-1, the V gene TRBV7-9, with a weak D call TRBD1 (5 bases). V was pared by 4 bases and J by 8 bases, with 11 bases between. From germline, CDR1 is SEHNR and CDR2 FQNEAQ (reference sequence). The CDR3 loop spans 12 amino acids. In nucleotides, the CDR3 is TGTGCCAGCAGCTCTCAACAGGTGGAAGCTTTCTTT. Its translation is CASSSQQVEAFF.

V usage is TRBV7-9 and J usage is TRBJ2-3; D is perhaps TRBD1 or TRBD2 (5 bases each). V lost 6 bases and J 0 bases, leaving 19 bases between the germline ends. Germline loops: CDR1 SEHNR, CDR2 FQNEAQ (reference sequence). There are 17 residues in the CDR3. This CDR3 is CASRPRPGSSSTDTQYF. The CDR3 coding sequence is TGTGCCAGCAGACCTCGGCCAGGGAGCTCTAGCACAGATACGCAGTATTTT.

The rearrangement joins TRBV6-5 to TRBJ1-2; D not certain. The germline V and J ends were trimmed by 6 bases and 8 bases, with 16 bases remaining between them. This CDR3 comprises 13 residues. Germline CDR1 is MNHEY and CDR2 is SVGAGI. CDR3 sequence: CASREVLGEGYTF. For the CDR3, the DNA is TGTGCCAGCAGGGAGGTTCTTGGGGAGGGCTACACCTTC.